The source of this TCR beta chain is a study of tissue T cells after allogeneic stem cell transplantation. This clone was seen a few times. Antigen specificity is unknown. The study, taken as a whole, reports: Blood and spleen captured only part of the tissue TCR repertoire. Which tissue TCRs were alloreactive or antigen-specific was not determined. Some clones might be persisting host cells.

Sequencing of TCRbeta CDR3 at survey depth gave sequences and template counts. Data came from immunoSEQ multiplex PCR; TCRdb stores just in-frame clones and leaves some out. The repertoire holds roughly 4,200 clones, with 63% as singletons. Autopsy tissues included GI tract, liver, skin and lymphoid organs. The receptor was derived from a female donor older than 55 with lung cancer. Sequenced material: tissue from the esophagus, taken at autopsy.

As DNA, the CDR3 is TGTGCCAGCAGTTACGGGGGGACTGGGAACACTGAAGCTTTCTTT. Its protein product is CASSYGGTGNTEAFF. The gene calls are TRBV6-6 and TRBJ1-1; D is perhaps TRBD1 (5 bases). V shed 2 bases and J shed 1 base, with 11 bases lying between them. CDR1 is MNHNY, CDR2 SVGAGI, per germline (reference sequence). The CDR3 loop spans 15 amino acids.